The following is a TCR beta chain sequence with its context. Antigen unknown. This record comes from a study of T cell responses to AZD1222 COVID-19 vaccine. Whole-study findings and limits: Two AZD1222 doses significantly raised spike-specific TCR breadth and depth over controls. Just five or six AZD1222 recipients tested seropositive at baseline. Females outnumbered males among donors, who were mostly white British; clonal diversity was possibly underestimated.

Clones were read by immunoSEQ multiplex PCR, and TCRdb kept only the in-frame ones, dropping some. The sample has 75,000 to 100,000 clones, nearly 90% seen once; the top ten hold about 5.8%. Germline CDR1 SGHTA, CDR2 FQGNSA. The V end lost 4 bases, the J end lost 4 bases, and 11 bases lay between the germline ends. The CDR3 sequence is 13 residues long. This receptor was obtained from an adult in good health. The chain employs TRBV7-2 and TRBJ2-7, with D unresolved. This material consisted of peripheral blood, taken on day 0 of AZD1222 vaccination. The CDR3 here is CASSSRRAYEQYF. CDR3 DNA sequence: TGTGCCAGCAGCTCGCGACGGGCGTACGAGCAGTACTTC.